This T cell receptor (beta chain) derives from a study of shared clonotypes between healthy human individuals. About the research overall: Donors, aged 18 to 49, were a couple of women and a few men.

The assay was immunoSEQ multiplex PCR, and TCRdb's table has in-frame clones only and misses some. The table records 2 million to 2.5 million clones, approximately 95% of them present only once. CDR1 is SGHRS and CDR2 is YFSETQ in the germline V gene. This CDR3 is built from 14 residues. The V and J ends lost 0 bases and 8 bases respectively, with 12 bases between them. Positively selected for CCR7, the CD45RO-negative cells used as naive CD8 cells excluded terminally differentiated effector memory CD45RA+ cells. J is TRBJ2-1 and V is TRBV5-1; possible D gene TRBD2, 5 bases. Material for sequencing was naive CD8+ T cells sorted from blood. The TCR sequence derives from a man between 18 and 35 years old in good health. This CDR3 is CASSLGLAIHEQFF. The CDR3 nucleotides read TGCGCCAGCAGCTTGGGGCTAGCAATCCATGAGCAGTTCTTC. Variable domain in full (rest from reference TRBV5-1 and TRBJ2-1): KAGVTQTPRYLIKTRGQQVTLSCSPISGHRSVSWYQQTPGQGLQFLFEYFSETQRNKGNFPGRFSGRQFSNSRSEMNVSTLELGDSALYLCASSLGLAIHEQFFGPGTRLTVL.